This is a list of T cell receptor beta chains from one sample in a study of cytomegalovirus exposure and HLA in healthy donors. Assay: immunoSEQ multiplex PCR; the TCRdb copy retains only in-frame clones and omits some. The data show around 250,000 clones, 90% seen once. What was sequenced was PBMCs. Every receptor here comes from a woman in her thirties in good health and CMV-seronegative. Each CDR3 is given with its conserved first and last residue. The D gene is left open where the match is weak. Size tells how often a clone was seen (once, few, many) or the class of an expanded clone, and some rows leave it out.

-,TRBJ2-5,TRBD2,TRBV7-3,CASSLIAGVGETQYF,TGTGCCAGCAGCTTAATTGCGGGAGTTGGTGAGACCCAGTACTTC
-,TRBJ2-5,TRBD2,TRBV7-3,CASSVSGRGSETQYF,TGTGCCAGCAGCGTTAGCGGGAGGGGGTCGGAGACCCAGTACTTC
-,TRBJ2-5,-,TRBV6-6,CAIGGDQETQYF,TGTGCCATAGGCGGGGACCAAGAGACCCAGTACTTC
-,TRBJ1-1,-,TRBV28,CASSLSSSYTEAFF,TGTGCCAGCAGTTTATCTTCTTCGTACACTGAAGCTTTCTTT
-,TRBJ2-7,TRBD2,TRBV7-3,CASSLVAGYEQYF,TGTGCCAGCAGCTTAGTAGCGGGTTACGAGCAGTACTTC
-,TRBJ2-2,-,TRBV29-1,CSVESGELFF,TGCAGCGTTGAATCTGGGGAGCTGTTTTTT
-,TRBJ2-3,TRBD2,TRBV19,CASLAGGTDTQYF,TGTGCCAGTCTAGCGGGAGGCACAGATACGCAGTATTTT
-,TRBJ2-7,-,TRBV5-8,CASSFGTGGSYEQYF,TGTGCCAGCAGCTTTGGGACCGGAGGCTCCTACGAGCAGTACTTC
-,TRBJ2-5,TRBD2,TRBV13,CASSTRLAGEQETQYF,TGTGCCAGCAGCACGAGACTAGCGGGAGAACAAGAGACCCAGTACTTC
-,TRBJ2-7,TRBD2,TRBV9,CASSPQLAGEHEQYF,TGTGCCAGCAGCCCACAACTAGCGGGAGAGCACGAGCAGTACTTC
-,TRBJ1-2,TRBD1,TRBV28,CASREQGADYGYTF,TGTGCCAGCAGAGAACAGGGGGCTGACTATGGCTACACCTTC
-,TRBJ2-1,-,TRBV5-1,CASSLEFGGNEQFF,TGCGCCAGCAGCTTGGAGTTCGGGGGTAATGAGCAGTTCTTC
-,TRBJ2-1,-,TRBV11-2,CASSPYVEQFF,TGTGCCAGCAGCCCTTACGTTGAGCAGTTCTTC
-,TRBJ1-3,-,TRBV5-1,CASSARPNLSSGNTIYF,TGCGCCAGCAGCGCCCGACCCAACCTTAGCTCTGGAAACACCATATATTTT
-,TRBJ2-7,TRBD2,TRBV5-1,CASSLAGGGYEQYF,TGCGCCAGCAGCTTGGCCGGCGGGGGTTACGAGCAGTACTTC
few,TRBJ2-2,TRBD2,TRBV7-2,CASSSRLASGELFF,TGTGCCAGCAGCTCACGACTAGCGAGCGGGGAGCTGTTTTTT
-,TRBJ2-7,TRBD1,TRBV28,CASSTGQVGEQYF,TGTGCCAGCAGTACCGGACAGGTAGGCGAGCAGTACTTC
-,TRBJ2-3,-,TRBV6-4,CASSEISGSTDTQYF,TGTGCCAGCAGTGAAATTAGCGGAAGCACAGATACGCAGTATTTT
-,TRBJ2-3,-,TRBV5-6,CASSFGFGGADTQYF,TGTGCCAGCAGCTTTGGGTTCGGCGGGGCAGATACGCAGTATTTT
-,TRBJ2-2,-,TRBV28,CASSFGQSLNTGELFF,TGTGCCAGCAGCTTCGGACAGAGCCTGAACACCGGGGAGCTGTTTTTT
-,TRBJ2-1,-,TRBV14,CASSQVQGYNEQFF,TGTGCCAGCAGCCAAGTGCAGGGGTACAATGAGCAGTTCTTC
-,TRBJ1-3,-,TRBV27,CASSLRTGPSGNTIYF,TGTGCCAGCAGTTTAAGAACAGGGCCCTCTGGAAACACCATATATTTT
-,TRBJ2-2,TRBD2,TRBV6-6,CASRASGVNTGELFF,TGTGCCAGCAGAGCTAGCGGGGTTAACACCGGGGAGCTGTTTTTT
few,TRBJ2-1,-,TRBV7-6,CASSYDRNPYNEQFF,TGTGCCAGCAGCTACGACAGGAACCCCTACAATGAGCAGTTCTTC
-,TRBJ2-6,-,TRBV5-6,CASSFGAGANVLTF,TGTGCCAGCAGCTTCGGGGCTGGGGCCAACGTCCTGACTTTC
-,TRBJ1-1,-,TRBV19,CASRILGQSMNTEAFF,TGTGCCAGTAGGATTCTAGGACAGTCAATGAACACTGAAGCTTTCTTT
-,TRBJ2-5,-,TRBV5-5,CASSWTAPETQYF,TGTGCCAGCAGCTGGACAGCCCCAGAGACCCAGTACTTC
-,TRBJ1-2,-,TRBV11-3,CASSSRSYGYTF,TGTGCCAGCAGCTCGAGAAGCTATGGCTACACCTTC
-,TRBJ2-7,-,TRBV5-1,CASSFGIDSYEQYF,TGCGCCAGCAGCTTTGGGATTGACTCCTACGAGCAGTACTTC
-,TRBJ2-3,-,TRBV4-2,CASSQDLRFSRDLINIRDTQYF,TGTGCCAGCAGCCAAGATTTGCGCTTCTCCCGGGATCTGATTAATATTAGGGATACGCAGTATTTT